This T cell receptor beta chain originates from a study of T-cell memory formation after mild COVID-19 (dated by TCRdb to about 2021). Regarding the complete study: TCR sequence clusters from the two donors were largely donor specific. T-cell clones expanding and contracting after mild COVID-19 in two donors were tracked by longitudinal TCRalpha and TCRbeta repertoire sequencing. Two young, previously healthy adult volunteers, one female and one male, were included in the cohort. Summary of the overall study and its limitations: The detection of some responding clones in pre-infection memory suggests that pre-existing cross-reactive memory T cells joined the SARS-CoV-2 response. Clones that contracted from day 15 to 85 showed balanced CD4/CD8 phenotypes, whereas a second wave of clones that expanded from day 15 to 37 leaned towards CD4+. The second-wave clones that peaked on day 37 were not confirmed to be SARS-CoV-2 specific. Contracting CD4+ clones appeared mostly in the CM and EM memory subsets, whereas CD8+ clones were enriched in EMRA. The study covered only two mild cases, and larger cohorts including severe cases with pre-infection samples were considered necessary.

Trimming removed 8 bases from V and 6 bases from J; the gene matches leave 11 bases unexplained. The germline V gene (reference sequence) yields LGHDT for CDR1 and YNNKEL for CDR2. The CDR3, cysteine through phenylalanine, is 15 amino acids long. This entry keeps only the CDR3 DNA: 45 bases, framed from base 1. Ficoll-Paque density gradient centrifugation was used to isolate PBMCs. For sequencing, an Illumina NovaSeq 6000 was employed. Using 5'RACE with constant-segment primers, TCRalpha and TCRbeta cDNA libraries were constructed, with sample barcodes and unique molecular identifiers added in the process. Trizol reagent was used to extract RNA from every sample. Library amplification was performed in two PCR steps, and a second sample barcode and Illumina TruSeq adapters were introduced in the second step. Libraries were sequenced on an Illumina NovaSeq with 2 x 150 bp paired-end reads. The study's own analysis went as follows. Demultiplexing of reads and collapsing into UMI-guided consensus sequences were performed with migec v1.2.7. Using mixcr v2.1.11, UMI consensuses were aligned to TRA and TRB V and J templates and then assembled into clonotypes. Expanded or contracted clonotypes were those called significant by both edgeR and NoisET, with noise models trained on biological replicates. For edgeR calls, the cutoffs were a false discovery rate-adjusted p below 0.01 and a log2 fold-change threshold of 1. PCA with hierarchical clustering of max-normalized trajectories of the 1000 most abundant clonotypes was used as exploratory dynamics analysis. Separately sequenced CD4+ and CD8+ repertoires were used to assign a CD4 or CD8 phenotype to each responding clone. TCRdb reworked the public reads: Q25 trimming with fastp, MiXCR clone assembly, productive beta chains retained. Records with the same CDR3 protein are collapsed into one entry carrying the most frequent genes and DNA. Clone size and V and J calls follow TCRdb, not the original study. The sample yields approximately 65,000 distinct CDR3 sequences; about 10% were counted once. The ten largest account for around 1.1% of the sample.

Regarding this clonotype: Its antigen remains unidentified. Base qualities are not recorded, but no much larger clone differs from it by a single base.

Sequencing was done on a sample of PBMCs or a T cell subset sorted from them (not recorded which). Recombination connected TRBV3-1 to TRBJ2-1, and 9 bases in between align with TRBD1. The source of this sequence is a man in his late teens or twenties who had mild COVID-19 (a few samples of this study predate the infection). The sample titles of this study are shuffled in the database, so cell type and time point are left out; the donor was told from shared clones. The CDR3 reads CASGGGTGPVNEQFF. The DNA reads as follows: TGTGCCAGCGGGGGGGGGACAGGGCCCGTCAATGAGCAGTTCTTC.